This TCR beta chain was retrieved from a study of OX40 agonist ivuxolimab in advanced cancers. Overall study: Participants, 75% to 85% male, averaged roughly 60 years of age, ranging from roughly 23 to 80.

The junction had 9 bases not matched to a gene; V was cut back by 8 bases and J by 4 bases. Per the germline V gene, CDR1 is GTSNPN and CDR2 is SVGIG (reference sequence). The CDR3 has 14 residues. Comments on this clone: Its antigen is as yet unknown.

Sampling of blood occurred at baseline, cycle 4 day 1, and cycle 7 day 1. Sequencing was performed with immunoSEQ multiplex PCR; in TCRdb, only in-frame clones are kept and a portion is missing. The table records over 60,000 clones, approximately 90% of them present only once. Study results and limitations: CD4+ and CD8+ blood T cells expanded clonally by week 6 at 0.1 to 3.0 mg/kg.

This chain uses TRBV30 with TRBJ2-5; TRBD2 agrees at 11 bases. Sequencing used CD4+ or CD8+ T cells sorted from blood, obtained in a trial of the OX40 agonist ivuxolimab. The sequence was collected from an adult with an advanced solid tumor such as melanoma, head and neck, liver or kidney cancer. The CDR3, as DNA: TGTGCCCACAGTAGCGGGGGGGCCGGAGAGACCCAGTACTTC. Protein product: CAHSSGGAGETQYF.